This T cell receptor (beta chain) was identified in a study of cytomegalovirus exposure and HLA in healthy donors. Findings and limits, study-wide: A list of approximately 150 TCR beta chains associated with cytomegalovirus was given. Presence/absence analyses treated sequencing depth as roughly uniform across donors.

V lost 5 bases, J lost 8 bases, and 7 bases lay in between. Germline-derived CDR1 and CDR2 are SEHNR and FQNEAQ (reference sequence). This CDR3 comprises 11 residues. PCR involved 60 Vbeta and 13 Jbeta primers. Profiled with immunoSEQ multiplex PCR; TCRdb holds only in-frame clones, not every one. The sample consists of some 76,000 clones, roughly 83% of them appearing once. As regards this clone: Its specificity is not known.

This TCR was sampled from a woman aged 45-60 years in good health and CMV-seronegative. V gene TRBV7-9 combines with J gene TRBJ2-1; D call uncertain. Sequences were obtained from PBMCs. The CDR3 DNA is TGTGCCAGCAGCGGGCGTGATGAGCAGTTCTTC. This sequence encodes CASSGRDEQFF.